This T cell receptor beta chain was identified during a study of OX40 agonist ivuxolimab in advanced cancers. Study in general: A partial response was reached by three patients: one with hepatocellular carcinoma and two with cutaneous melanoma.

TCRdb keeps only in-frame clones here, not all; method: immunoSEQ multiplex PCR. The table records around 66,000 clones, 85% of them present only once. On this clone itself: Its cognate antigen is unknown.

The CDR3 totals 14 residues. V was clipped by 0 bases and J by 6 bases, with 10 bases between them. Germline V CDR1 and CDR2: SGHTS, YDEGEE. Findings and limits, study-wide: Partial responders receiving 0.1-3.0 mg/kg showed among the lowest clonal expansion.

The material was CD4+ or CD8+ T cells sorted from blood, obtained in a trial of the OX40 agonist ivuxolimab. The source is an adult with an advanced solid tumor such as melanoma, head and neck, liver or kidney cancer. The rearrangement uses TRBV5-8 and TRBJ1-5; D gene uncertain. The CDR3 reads CASSLDSGPQPQHF. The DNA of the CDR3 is TGTGCCAGCAGCTTGGATTCAGGTCCTCAGCCCCAGCATTTT.